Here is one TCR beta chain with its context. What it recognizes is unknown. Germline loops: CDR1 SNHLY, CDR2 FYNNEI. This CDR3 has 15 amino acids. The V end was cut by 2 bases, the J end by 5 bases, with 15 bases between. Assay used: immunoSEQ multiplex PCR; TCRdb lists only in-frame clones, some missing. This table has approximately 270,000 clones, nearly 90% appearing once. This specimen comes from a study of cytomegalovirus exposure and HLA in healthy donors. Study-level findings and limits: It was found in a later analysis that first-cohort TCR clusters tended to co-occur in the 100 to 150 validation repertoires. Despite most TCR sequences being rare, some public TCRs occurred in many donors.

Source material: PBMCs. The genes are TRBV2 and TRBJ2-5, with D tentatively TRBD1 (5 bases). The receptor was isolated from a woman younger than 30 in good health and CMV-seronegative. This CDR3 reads CASSESAGLGETQYF. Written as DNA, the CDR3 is TGTGCCAGCAGTGAATCGGCAGGGCTGGGGGAGACCCAGTACTTC.